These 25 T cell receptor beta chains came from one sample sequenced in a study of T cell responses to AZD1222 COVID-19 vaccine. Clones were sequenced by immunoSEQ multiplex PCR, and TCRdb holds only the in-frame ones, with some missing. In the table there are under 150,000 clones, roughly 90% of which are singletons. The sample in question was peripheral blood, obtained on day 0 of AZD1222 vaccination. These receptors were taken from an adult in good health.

CDR3 loop: CASSLALGGTDTQYF. In DNA, the CDR3 is TGTGCCAGCAGCTTAGCGCTTGGGGGCACAGATACGCAGTATTTT. This sequence joins TRBV7-9 and TRBJ2-3; D not resolved. Germline CDR1 and CDR2: SEHNR and FQNEAQ (reference sequence). Trimming pared 0 bases from V and 1 base from J, leaving 8 bases between. The CDR3 has 15 amino acids. Full variable domain (remainder filled in from reference TRBV7-9 and TRBJ2-3): DTGVSQNPRHKITKRGQNVTFRCDPISEHNRLYWYRQTLGQGPEFLTYFQNEAQLEKSRLLSDRFSAERPKGSFSTLEIQRTEQGDSAMYLCASSLALGGTDTQYFGPGTRLTVL.

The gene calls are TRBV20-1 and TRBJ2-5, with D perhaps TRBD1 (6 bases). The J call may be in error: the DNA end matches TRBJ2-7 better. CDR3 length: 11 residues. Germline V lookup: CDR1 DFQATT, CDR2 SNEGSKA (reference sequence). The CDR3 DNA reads TGCAGTGCAAACAGGGTCTACGAGCAGTACTTC. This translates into CSANRVYEQYF.

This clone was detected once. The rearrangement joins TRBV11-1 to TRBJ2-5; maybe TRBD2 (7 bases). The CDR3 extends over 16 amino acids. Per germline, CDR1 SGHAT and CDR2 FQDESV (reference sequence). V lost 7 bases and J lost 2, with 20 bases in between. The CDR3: CASTVGGLGAQETQYF. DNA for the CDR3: TGTGCCAGCACAGTGGGGGGGCTGGGTGCTCAAGAGACCCAGTACTTC.

CDR3 nucleotide sequence: TGTGCCAGCAGTGCCGGGACAGGGGGCTCGGGGGAAAAACTGTTTTTT. It specifies CASSAGTGGSGEKLFF. V gene TRBV25-1 combines with J gene TRBJ1-4; TRBD1 matches 12 bases. The germline V gene has CDR1 MGHDK and CDR2 SYGVNS. J gave up 8 bases and V 4 bases, and 8 bases lay outside the gene matches. This CDR3 has 16 amino acids.

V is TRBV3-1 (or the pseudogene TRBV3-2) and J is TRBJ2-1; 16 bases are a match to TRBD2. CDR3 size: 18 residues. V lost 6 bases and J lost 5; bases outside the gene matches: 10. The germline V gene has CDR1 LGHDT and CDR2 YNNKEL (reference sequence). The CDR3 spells CASRLGTSGRAQDNEQFF. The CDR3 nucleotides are TGTGCCAGCAGACTCGGGACTAGCGGGAGGGCCCAAGACAATGAGCAGTTCTTC.

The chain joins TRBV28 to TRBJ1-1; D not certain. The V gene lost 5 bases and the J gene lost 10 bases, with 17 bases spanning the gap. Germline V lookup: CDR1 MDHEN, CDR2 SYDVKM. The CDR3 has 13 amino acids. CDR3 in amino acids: CASSENTPDRAFF. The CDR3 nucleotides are TGTGCCAGCAGTGAAAACACCCCCGATAGAGCTTTCTTT. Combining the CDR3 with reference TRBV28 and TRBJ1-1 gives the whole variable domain DVKVTQSSRYLVKRTGEKVFLECVQDMDHENMFWYRQDPGLGLRLIYFSYDVKMKEKGDIPEGYSVSREKKERFSLILESASTNQTSMYLCASSENTPDRAFFGQGTRLTVV.

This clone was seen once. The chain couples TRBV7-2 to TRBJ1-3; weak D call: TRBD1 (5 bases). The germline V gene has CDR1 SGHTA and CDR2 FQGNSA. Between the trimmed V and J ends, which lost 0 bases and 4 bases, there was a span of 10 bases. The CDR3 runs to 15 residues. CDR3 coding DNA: TGTGCCAGCAGCTTAGCGGAGACAGTAGGAAACACCATATATTTT. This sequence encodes CASSLAETVGNTIYF.

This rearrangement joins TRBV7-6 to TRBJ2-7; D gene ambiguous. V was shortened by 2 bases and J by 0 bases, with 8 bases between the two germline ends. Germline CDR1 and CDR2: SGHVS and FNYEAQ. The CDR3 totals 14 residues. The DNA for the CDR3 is TGTGCCAGCAGCTTAAGTTGGAGCTCCTACGAGCAGTACTTC. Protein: CASSLSWSSYEQYF.

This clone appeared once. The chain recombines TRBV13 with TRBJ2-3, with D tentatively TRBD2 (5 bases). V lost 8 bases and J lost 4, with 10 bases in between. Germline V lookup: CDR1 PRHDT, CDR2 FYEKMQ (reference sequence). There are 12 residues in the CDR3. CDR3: CASGIGADTQYF. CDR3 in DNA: TGTGCCAGCGGGATCGGGGCAGATACGCAGTATTTT. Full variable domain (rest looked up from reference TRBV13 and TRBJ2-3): AAGVIQSPRHLIKEKRETATLKCYPIPRHDTVYWYQQGPGQDPQFLISFYEKMQSDKGSIPDRFSAQQFSDYHSELNMSSLELGDSALYFCASGIGADTQYFGPGTRLTVL.

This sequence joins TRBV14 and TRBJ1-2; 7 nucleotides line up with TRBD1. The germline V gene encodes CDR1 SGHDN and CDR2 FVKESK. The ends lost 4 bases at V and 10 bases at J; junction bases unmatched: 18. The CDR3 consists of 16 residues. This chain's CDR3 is CASSRQAAGTVRAYTF. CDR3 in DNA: TGTGCCAGCAGCCGCCAAGCCGCCGGGACAGTCCGCGCCTACACCTTC.

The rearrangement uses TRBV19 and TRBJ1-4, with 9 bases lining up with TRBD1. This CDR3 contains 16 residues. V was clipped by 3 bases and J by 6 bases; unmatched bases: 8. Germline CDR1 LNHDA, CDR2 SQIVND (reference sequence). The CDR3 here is CASSIGTGTWDEKLFF. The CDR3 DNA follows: TGTGCCAGTAGTATTGGGACAGGGACGTGGGATGAAAAACTGTTTTTT.

CDR3 loop: CASSLEPTSDRKGNYGYTF. The DNA for the CDR3 is TGTGCCAGCAGCCTAGAACCTACCTCGGACAGAAAGGGAAACTATGGCTACACCTTC. This chain uses TRBV5-6 with TRBJ1-2; a weak D match, TRBD1 (6 bases). The CDR3 loop spans 19 amino acids. Germline CDR1 is SGHDT and CDR2 is YYEEEE. Trimming shortened V by 4 bases and J by 2 bases, and 27 bases separated the two germline ends.

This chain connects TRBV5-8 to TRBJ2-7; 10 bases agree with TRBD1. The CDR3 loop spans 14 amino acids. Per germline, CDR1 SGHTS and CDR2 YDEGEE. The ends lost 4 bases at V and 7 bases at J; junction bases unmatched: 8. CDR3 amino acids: CASSPGQGMWEQYF. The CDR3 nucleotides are TGTGCCAGCAGCCCGGGACAGGGGATGTGGGAGCAGTACTTC.

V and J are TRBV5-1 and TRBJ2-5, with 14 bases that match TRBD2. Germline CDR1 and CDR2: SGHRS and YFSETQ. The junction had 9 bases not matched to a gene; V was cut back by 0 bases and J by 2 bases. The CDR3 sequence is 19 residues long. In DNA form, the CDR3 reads TGCGCCAGCAGCTTGGCCGGTCGGACTAGCGGGGGGAGACAAGAGACCCAGTACTTC. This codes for CASSLAGRTSGGRQETQYF.

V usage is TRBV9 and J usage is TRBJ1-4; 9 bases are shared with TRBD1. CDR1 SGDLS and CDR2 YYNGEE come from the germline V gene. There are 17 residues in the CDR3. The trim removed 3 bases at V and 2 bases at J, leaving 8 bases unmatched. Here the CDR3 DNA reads TGTGCCAGCAGCGGCCCGGGACAGGGAGGTACTAATGAAAAACTGTTTTTT. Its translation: CASSGPGQGGTNEKLFF.

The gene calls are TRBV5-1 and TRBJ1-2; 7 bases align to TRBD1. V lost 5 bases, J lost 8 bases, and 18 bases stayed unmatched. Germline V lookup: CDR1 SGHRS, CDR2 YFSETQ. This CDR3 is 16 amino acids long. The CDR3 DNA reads TGCGCCAGCAGTTCCAACACAGACAGGGCATATCGAGGCTACACCTTC. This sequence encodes CASSSNTDRAYRGYTF.

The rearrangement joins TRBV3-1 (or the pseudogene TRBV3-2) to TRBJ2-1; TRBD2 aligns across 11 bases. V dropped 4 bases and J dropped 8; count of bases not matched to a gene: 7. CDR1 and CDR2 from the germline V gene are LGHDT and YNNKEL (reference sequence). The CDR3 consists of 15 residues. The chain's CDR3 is CASSPVTSGTHEQFF. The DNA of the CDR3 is TGTGCCAGCAGCCCTGTGACTAGCGGGACCCATGAGCAGTTCTTC.

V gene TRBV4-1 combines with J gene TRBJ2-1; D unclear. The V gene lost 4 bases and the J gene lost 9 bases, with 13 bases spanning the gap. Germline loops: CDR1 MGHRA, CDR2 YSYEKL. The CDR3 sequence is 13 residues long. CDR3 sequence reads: CASSPIGPSEQFF. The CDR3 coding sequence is TGCGCCAGCAGCCCCATTGGGCCGTCTGAGCAGTTCTTC.

The CDR3 nucleotides are TGTGCCAGCAGCCAACGAGGGCCCTTGGACACCGGGGAGCTGTTTTTT. Translated, it gives CASSQRGPLDTGELFF. This chain links TRBV14 with TRBJ2-2; D possibly corresponds to TRBD2 (5 bases). This CDR3 comprises 16 residues. Deletions cut 2 bases from V and 3 bases from J, with 13 bases between. CDR1 and CDR2 from the germline V gene are SGHDN and FVKESK.

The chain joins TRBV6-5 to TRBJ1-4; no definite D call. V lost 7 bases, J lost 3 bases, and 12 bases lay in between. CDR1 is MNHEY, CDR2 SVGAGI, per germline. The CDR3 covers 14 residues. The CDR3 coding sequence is TGTGCCAGCAAGATTATGCCTTCTAATGAAAAACTGTTTTTT. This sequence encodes CASKIMPSNEKLFF.

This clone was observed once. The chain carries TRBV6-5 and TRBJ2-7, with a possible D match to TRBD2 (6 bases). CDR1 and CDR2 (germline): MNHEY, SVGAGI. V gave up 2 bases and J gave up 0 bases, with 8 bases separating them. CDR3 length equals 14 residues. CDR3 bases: TGTGCCAGCAGTTACGGGAGGCACTCCTACGAGCAGTACTTC. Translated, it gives CASSYGRHSYEQYF.

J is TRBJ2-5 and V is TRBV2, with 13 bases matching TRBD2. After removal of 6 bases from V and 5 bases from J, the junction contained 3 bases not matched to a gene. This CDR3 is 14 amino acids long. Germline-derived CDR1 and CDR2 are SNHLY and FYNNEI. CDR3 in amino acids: CASRATSGGETQYF. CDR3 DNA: TGTGCCAGCAGGGCGACTAGCGGGGGGGAGACCCAGTACTTC.

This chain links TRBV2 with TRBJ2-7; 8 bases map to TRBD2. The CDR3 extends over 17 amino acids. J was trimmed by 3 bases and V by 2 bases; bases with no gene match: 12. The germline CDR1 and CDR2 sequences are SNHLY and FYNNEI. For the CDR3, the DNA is TGTGCCAGCAGTGAAATCCCCCGGACTAGCACCGACTACGAGCAGTACTTC. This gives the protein CASSEIPRTSTDYEQYF.

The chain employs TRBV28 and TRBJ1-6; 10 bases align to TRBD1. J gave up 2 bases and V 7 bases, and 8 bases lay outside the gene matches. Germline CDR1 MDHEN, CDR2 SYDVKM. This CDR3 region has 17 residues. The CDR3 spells CASTPTGGNTYNSPLHF. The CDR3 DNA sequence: TGTGCCAGCACCCCGACAGGGGGCAACACCTATAATTCACCCCTCCACTTT. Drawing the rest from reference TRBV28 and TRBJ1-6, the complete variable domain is DVKVTQSSRYLVKRTGEKVFLECVQDMDHENMFWYRQDPGLGLRLIYFSYDVKMKEKGDIPEGYSVSREKKERFSLILESASTNQTSMYLCASTPTGGNTYNSPLHFGNGTRLTVT.

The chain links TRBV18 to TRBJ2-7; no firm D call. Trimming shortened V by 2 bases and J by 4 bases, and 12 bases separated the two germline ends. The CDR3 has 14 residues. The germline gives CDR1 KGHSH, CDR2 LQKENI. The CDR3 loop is CASSPEQPTYEQYF. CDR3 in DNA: TGTGCCAGCTCACCAGAACAGCCGACATACGAGCAGTACTTC.